These T cell receptor beta chains were read from a single sample in a study of shared clonotypes between healthy human individuals. The assay was immunoSEQ multiplex PCR, and TCRdb's table has in-frame clones only and misses some. The sample has millions of clones, roughly 94% seen once. The specimen sequenced was naive CD4+ T cells sorted from blood. The receptor source for this set is a man aged 18 to 30 in good health. Each CDR3 is given with its conserved first and last residue.

J gene: TRBJ1-2
CDR3 length: 13
V gene: TRBV7-9
CDR3 protein: CASSLREILAYTF

J gene: TRBJ1-4
CDR3 length: 18
V gene: TRBV9
CDR3 protein: CASSGRGQGGATNEKLFF

J gene: TRBJ1-2
CDR3 length: 15
V gene: TRBV6-6
CDR3 protein: CASSQTQDRGYGYTF

J gene: TRBJ2-5
CDR3 length: 14
V gene: TRBV9
CDR3 protein: CASSPLSGGETQYF

J gene: TRBJ1-1
CDR3 length: 11
V gene: TRBV10-3
CDR3 protein: CAISTETEAFF

J gene: TRBJ2-5
CDR3 length: 13
V gene: TRBV6-1
CDR3 protein: CASRAGGAETQYF

J gene: TRBJ2-5
CDR3 length: 12
V gene: TRBV6-1
CDR3 protein: CASSPGTRTQYF

J gene: TRBJ1-1
CDR3 length: 15
V gene: TRBV27
CDR3 protein: CASTYRAPGGTEAFF

J gene: TRBJ2-5
CDR3 length: 12
V gene: TRBV30
CDR3 protein: CAWSMGTETQYF

J gene: TRBJ2-5
CDR3 length: 12
V gene: TRBV6-5
CDR3 protein: CASNDRGKTQYF

J gene: TRBJ1-2
CDR3 length: 12
V gene: TRBV5-6
CDR3 protein: CASSGGQGGYTF

J gene: TRBJ1-2
CDR3 length: 13
V gene: TRBV25-1
CDR3 protein: CASSSDRDYGYTF

J gene: TRBJ1-5
CDR3 length: 16
V gene: TRBV6-4
CDR3 protein: CARPRTRAEGNQPQHF

J gene: TRBJ2-2
CDR3 length: 17
V gene: TRBV18
CDR3 protein: CASSRIPLGVIGGELFF

J gene: TRBJ2-7
CDR3 length: 13
V gene: TRBV19
CDR3 protein: CASRDRVTYEQYF

J gene: TRBJ2-6
CDR3 length: 15
V gene: TRBV19
CDR3 protein: CASSIDGSGANVLTF

J gene: TRBJ2-1
CDR3 length: 16
V gene: TRBV10-3
CDR3 protein: CAISDSWGGREVEQFF

J gene: TRBJ1-3
CDR3 length: 13
V gene: TRBV6-6
CDR3 protein: CASGQGAGNTIYF

J gene: TRBJ2-7
CDR3 length: 15
V gene: TRBV7-2
CDR3 protein: CASSLGQGNYYEQYF

J gene: TRBJ2-3
CDR3 length: 15
V gene: TRBV2
CDR3 protein: CASTKGDKGRDTQYF

J gene: TRBJ2-7
CDR3 length: 13
V gene: TRBV6-6
CDR3 protein: CASSYGNSYEQYF

J gene: TRBJ1-2
CDR3 length: 13
V gene: TRBV4-3
CDR3 protein: CASSQDLGYGYTF

J gene: TRBJ2-7
CDR3 length: 16
V gene: TRBV6-7
CDR3 protein: CASQGQGTTRHYEQYF

J gene: TRBJ2-1
CDR3 length: 13
V gene: TRBV7-6
CDR3 protein: CASSPPGSNEQFF

J gene: TRBJ1-1
CDR3 length: 15
V gene: TRBV5-1
CDR3 protein: CASSLGDLMNTEAFF

J gene: TRBJ2-3
CDR3 length: 14
V gene: TRBV5-6
CDR3 protein: CASSSGTRTDTQYF

J gene: TRBJ2-2
CDR3 length: 16
V gene: TRBV9
CDR3 protein: CASSFRLAVNTGELFF

J gene: TRBJ1-1
CDR3 length: 16
V gene: TRBV6-5
CDR3 protein: CASSYGGRQAVTEAFF

J gene: TRBJ1-1
CDR3 length: 14
V gene: TRBV5-1
CDR3 protein: CASSLGDAGGAAFF

J gene: TRBJ2-3
CDR3 length: 17
V gene: TRBV7-9
CDR3 protein: CASRPRGLAQSTDTQYF

J gene: TRBJ1-1
CDR3 length: 16
V gene: TRBV11-2
CDR3 protein: CASSLEGWGLNTEAFF

J gene: TRBJ1-1
CDR3 length: 14
V gene: TRBV27
CDR3 protein: CASRRPTGNTEAFF

J gene: TRBJ2-1
CDR3 length: 14
V gene: TRBV5-1
CDR3 protein: CASSFSGPYNEQFF

J gene: TRBJ1-6
CDR3 length: 15
V gene: TRBV18
CDR3 protein: CASSPSEYGGSPLHF

J gene: TRBJ1-2
CDR3 length: 14
V gene: TRBV6-5
CDR3 protein: CASSFPGTGPGYTF

J gene: TRBJ2-1
CDR3 length: 11
V gene: TRBV6-5
CDR3 protein: CASSSLYEQFF

J gene: TRBJ2-2
CDR3 length: 15
V gene: TRBV9
CDR3 protein: CASSVGEGVPGELFF

J gene: TRBJ2-3
CDR3 length: 18
V gene: TRBV4-3
CDR3 protein: CASSQEPSGSLGTDTQYF

J gene: TRBJ1-6
CDR3 length: 15
V gene: TRBV5-6
CDR3 protein: CASSLDPLSNSPLHF

J gene: TRBJ2-5
CDR3 length: 14
V gene: TRBV10-3
CDR3 protein: CASSLGVLVETQYF

J gene: TRBJ2-1
CDR3 length: 15
V gene: TRBV7-6
CDR3 protein: CASSILAGGNNEQFF

J gene: TRBJ2-7
CDR3 length: 14
V gene: TRBV30
CDR3 protein: CAWTGRRTTYEQYF

J gene: TRBJ2-7
CDR3 length: 15
V gene: TRBV10-2
CDR3 protein: CATSTPSGSSYEQYF

J gene: TRBJ2-2
CDR3 length: 15
V gene: TRBV7-2
CDR3 protein: CASSLPGSNTGELFF

J gene: TRBJ2-1
CDR3 length: 12
V gene: TRBV7-2
CDR3 protein: CASSSPNNEQFF

J gene: TRBJ2-7
CDR3 length: 12
V gene: TRBV11-2
CDR3 protein: CASSLWGTEQYF

J gene: TRBJ2-4
CDR3 length: 13
V gene: TRBV5-4
CDR3 protein: CASSSFSGNIQYF

J gene: TRBJ1-2
CDR3 length: 14
V gene: TRBV28
CDR3 protein: CASKRTGVFGGYTF

J gene: TRBJ2-2
CDR3 length: 15
V gene: TRBV11-3
CDR3 protein: CASSADPSYPGELFF

J gene: TRBJ2-7
CDR3 length: 15
V gene: TRBV5-4
CDR3 protein: CASSLGSSGMGEQYF